The entry below describes one TCR beta chain. Its specificity is not known. This CDR3 spans 15 amino acids. Germline CDR1 and CDR2: SGHTA and FQGNSA. The V end was cut by 1 base, the J end by 6 bases, with 13 bases between. These data come from a study of vaccination effects on CD4 cells after COVID-19. The assay was immunoSEQ multiplex PCR, and TCRdb's table has in-frame clones only and misses some. The table lists tens of thousands of clones, over 75% of them singletons. ViraFEST expansion of antigen-specific CD4+ T cells with viral peptide pools preceded sequencing. The culture ran for approximately 10 days before CD4+ T cells were isolated. Each culture well received about 2 million PBMC. These cells were then cultured in IMDM with about 9.1 IU/ml IL-2 and around 9.6 ug/ml peptides.

The source is a human donor who received a COVID-19 vaccine. The source was CD4+ T cells from PBMCs cultured with HCoV-229E spike peptides, collected before COVID-19 vaccination. This chain uses TRBV7-2 with TRBJ2-1, with D unclear. As DNA, the CDR3 is TGTGCCAGCAGCTTAGGCGGCCATAAAGCCAATGAGCAGTTCTTC. As protein: CASSLGGHKANEQFF.